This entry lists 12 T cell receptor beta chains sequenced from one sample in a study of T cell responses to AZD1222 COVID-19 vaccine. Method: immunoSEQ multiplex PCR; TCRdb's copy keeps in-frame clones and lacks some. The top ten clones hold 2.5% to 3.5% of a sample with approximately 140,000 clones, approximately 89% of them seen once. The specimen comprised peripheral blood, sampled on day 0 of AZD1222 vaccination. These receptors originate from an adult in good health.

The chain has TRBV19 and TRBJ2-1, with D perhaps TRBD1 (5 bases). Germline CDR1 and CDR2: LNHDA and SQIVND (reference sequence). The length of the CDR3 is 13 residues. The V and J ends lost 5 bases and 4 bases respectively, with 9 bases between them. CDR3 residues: CASSSTDYNEQFF. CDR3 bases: TGTGCCAGTAGTTCGACAGATTACAATGAGCAGTTCTTC.

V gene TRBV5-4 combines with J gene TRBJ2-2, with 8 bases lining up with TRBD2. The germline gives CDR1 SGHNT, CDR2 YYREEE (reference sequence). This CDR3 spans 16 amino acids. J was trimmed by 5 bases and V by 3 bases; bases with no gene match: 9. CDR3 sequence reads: CASSSATGGDTGELFF. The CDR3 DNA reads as TGTGCCAGCAGCTCCGCTACGGGGGGGGATACCGGGGAGCTGTTTTTT.

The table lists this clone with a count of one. The CDR3 here is CASSVGGRGYTF. The CDR3 DNA reads as TGTGCCAGCAGCGTAGGTGGGCGTGGCTACACCTTC. The chain joins TRBV9 to TRBJ1-2; D gene uncertain. The V and J ends lost 0 bases and 7 bases respectively, with 7 bases between them. The CDR3 extends over 12 amino acids. CDR1 SGDLS and CDR2 YYNGEE come from the germline V gene.

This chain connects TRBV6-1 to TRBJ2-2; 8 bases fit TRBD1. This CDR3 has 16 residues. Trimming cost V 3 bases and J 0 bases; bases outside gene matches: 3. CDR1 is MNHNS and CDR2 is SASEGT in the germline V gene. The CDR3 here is CASSDQTGANTGELFF. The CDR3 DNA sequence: TGTGCCAGCAGTGACCAGACAGGGGCGAACACCGGGGAGCTGTTTTTT.

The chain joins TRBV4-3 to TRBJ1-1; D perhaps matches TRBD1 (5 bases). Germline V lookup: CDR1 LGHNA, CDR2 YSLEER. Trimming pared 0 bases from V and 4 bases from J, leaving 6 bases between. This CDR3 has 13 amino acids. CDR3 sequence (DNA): TGCGCCAGCAGCCAAGAGGGGGGCACTGAAGCTTTCTTT. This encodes CASSQEGGTEAFF.

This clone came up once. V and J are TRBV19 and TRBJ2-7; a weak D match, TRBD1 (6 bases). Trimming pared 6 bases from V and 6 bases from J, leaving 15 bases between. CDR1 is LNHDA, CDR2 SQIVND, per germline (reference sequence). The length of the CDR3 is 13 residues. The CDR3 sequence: CASRQGRLGEQYF. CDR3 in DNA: TGTGCCAGTAGGCAGGGGCGGTTGGGCGAGCAGTACTTC.

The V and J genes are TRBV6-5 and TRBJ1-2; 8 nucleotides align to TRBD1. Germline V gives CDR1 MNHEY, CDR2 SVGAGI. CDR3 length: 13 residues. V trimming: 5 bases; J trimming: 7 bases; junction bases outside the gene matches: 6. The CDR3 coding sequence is TGTGCCAGCAGTCGGACAGGGTCTAGTGGCTACACCTTC. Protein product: CASSRTGSSGYTF.

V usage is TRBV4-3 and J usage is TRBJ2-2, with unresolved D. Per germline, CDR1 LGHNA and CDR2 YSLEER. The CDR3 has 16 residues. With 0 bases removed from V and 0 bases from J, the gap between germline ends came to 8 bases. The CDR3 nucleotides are TGCGCCAGCAGCCAAGATACCGCAACGAACACCGGGGAGCTGTTTTTT. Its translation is CASSQDTATNTGELFF.

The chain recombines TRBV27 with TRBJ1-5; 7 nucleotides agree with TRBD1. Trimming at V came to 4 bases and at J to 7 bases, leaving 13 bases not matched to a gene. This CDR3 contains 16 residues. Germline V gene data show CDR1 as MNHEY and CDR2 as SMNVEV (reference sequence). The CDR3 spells CASSYSAGTVLQPQHF. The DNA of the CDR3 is TGTGCCAGCAGTTATTCGGCGGGGACAGTACTACAGCCCCAGCATTTT.

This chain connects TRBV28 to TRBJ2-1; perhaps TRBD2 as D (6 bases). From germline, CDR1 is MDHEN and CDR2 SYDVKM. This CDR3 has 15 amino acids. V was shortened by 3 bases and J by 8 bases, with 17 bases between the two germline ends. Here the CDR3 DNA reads TGTGCCAGCAGTTTGTGGAGCGGAGGAGGGCATGAGCAGTTCTTC. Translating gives CASSLWSGGGHEQFF.

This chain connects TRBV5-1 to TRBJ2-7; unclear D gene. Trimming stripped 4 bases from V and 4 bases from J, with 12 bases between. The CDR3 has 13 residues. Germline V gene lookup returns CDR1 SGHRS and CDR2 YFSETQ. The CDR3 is CASSKDKEYEQYF. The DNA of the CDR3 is TGCGCCAGCAGCAAAGACAAAGAATACGAGCAGTACTTC.

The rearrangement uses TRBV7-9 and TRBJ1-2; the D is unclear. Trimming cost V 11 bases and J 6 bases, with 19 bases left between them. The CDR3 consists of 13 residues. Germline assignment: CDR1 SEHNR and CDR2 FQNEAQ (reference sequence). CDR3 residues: CACNLEGVNGYTF. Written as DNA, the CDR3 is TGTGCCTGCAACTTGGAGGGTGTTAATGGCTACACCTTC.